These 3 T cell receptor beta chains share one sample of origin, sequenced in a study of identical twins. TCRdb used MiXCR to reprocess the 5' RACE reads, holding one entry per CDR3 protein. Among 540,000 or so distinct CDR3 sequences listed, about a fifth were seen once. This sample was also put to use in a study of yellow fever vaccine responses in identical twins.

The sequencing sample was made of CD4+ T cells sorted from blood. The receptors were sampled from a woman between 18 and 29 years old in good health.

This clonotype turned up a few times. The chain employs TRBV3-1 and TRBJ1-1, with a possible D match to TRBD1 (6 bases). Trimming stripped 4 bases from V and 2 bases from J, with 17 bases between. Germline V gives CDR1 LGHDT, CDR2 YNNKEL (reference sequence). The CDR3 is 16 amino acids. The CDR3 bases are TGTGCCAGCAGCCCCTTGGGGGCAGGGGAAAACACTGAAGCTTTCTTT. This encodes CASSPLGAGENTEAFF.

DNA for the CDR3: TGTGCCAGCAGCTTGCCTATTGGGAACACTGAAGCTTTCTTT. Translated, it gives CASSLPIGNTEAFF. The chain couples TRBV5-6 to TRBJ1-1; D ambiguous. Between the trimmed V and J ends, which lost 1 base and 1 base, there was a span of 8 bases. CDR3 length equals 14 residues. CDR1 is SGHDT, CDR2 YYEEEE, per germline.

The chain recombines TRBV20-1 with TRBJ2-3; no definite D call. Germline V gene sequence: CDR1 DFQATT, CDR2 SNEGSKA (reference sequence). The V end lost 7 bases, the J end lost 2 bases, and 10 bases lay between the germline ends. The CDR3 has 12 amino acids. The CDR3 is CSVVAVTDTQYF. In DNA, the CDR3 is TGCAGTGTTGTTGCGGTCACAGATACGCAGTATTTT.